This passage covers 17 T cell receptor beta chains from one sample sequenced in a study of shared clonotypes between healthy human individuals. Cells designated naive CD8 were CD45RO-negative and were positively selected for CCR7, with terminally differentiated effector memory CD45RA+ cells excluded. Measured with immunoSEQ multiplex PCR; TCRdb has only the in-frame clones, and not every one. The sample includes about 590,000 clones, over 95% seen only once; the top ten take around 0.11%. The sample taken for sequencing was naive CD8+ T cells sorted from blood. The receptors shown here come from a woman aged 25 to 39 in good health.

This chain links TRBV27 with TRBJ2-5; possibly TRBD1 for D (6 bases). Trimming shortened V by 5 bases and J by 4 bases, and 17 bases separated the two germline ends. Germline V gene sequence: CDR1 MNHEY, CDR2 SMNVEV (reference sequence). The CDR3 runs to 15 residues. CDR3 residues: CASSGGLSVGETQYF. The DNA for the CDR3 is TGTGCCAGCAGTGGGGGCCTAAGTGTCGGAGAGACCCAGTACTTC.

This clone was counted only a few times. This sequence joins TRBV5-6 and TRBJ1-1; D is undetermined. Germline lookup yields CDR1 SGHDT and CDR2 YYEEEE. This CDR3 is 12 amino acids long. Trimming removed 1 base at V and 10 bases at J, with 11 bases between. The CDR3 nucleotides read TGTGCCAGCAGCTTGTCTCATCTGGTAGCTTTCTTT. It translates to CASSLSHLVAFF. The whole variable domain, remainder taken from reference TRBV5-6 and TRBJ1-1, is DAGVTQSPTHLIKTRGQQVTLRCSPKSGHDTVSWYQQALGQGPQFIFQYYEEEERQRGNFPDRFSGHQFPNYSSELNVNALLLGDSALYLCASSLSHLVAFFGQGTRLTVV.

This clone occurred once. The V and J genes are TRBV19 and TRBJ1-1; D gene ambiguous. Deletions cut 2 bases from V and 2 bases from J, with 9 bases between. Germline V lookup: CDR1 LNHDA, CDR2 SQIVND (reference sequence). The CDR3 consists of 14 residues. For the CDR3, the DNA is TGTGCCAGTAGTATAAGTCTCGGAAACACTGAAGCTTTCTTT. Encoded protein: CASSISLGNTEAFF.

The chain carries TRBV11-2 and TRBJ1-5, with TRBD1 matching over 7 bases. From germline, CDR1 is SGHAT and CDR2 FQNNGV. The CDR3 runs 16 residues. V dropped 0 bases and J dropped 0; count of bases not matched to a gene: 2. The CDR3 loop is CASSLEDRISNQPQHF. The DNA for the CDR3 is TGTGCCAGCAGCTTAGAGGACAGGATTAGCAATCAGCCCCAGCATTTT.

The chain links TRBV27 to TRBJ2-7; no firm D call. The V gene's germline CDR1 is MNHEY and CDR2 SMNVEV (reference sequence). Trimming pared 6 bases from V and 2 bases from J, leaving 11 bases between. CDR3 length: 13 residues. The CDR3 region is CASRDLGTYEQYF. The CDR3 DNA sequence: TGTGCCAGCAGAGACCTGGGCACCTACGAGCAGTACTTC.

The chain combines TRBV15 with TRBJ2-3; no definite D call. Germline V gene lookup returns CDR1 LNHNV and CDR2 YYDKDF (reference sequence). This CDR3 is 14 amino acids long. The V and J ends lost 0 bases and 1 base respectively, with 5 bases between them. CDR3 DNA sequence: TGTGCCACCAGCAGAGAGGATGGCACAGATACGCAGTATTTT. Protein: CATSREDGTDTQYF.

V usage is TRBV11-1 and J usage is TRBJ2-5, with D unclear. Germline V gene lookup returns CDR1 SGHAT and CDR2 FQDESV (reference sequence). The CDR3 has 12 residues. With 5 bases removed from V and 0 bases from J, the gap between germline ends came to 4 bases. This chain's CDR3 is CASSLYQETQYF. CDR3 bases: TGTGCCAGCAGCCTGTACCAAGAGACCCAGTACTTC.

The gene calls are TRBV6-1 and TRBJ1-1; D is possibly TRBD1 (5 bases). V was pared by 2 bases and J by 5 bases, with 12 bases between. CDR3 size: 14 residues. Germline lookup yields CDR1 MNHNS and CDR2 SASEGT. As DNA, the CDR3 is TGTGCCAGCAGTGAAAACAAGGGGTGGACTGAAGCTTTCTTT. This translates into CASSENKGWTEAFF.

The rearrangement uses TRBV7-9 and TRBJ2-3, with 8 bases aligning to TRBD2. Germline CDR1 reads SEHNR; CDR2 reads FQNEAQ (reference sequence). This CDR3 contains 16 residues. V gave up 1 base and J gave up 2 bases; unmatched junction bases: 5. In nucleotides, the CDR3 is TGTGCCAGCAGCTTAGTTGCGGGAGGAATCACAGATACGCAGTATTTT. Its protein is CASSLVAGGITDTQYF.

This chain joins TRBV4-1 and TRBJ1-2, with D perhaps matching TRBD1 (5 bases). Trimming pared 1 base from V and 6 bases from J, leaving 18 bases between. Per the germline V gene, CDR1 is MGHRA and CDR2 is YSYEKL. This CDR3 spans 16 amino acids. The CDR3 bases are TGCGCCAGCAGCCAAGGGGCGGGGCTGGCCGTACATGGCTACACCTTC. It is translated as CASSQGAGLAVHGYTF.

This chain uses TRBV15 with TRBJ2-7; D may be TRBD2 (6 bases). CDR1 and CDR2 (germline): LNHNV, YYDKDF (reference sequence). This CDR3 is built from 16 residues. With 6 bases removed from V and 0 bases from J, the gap between germline ends came to 18 bases. CDR3 in amino acids: CATRRAVGGYSYEQYF. CDR3 coding DNA: TGTGCCACCAGACGAGCCGTGGGGGGTTACTCCTACGAGCAGTACTTC.

The rearrangement uses TRBV11-2 and TRBJ2-5, with 8 bases lining up with TRBD2. Germline V gene sequence: CDR1 SGHAT, CDR2 FQNNGV. V was clipped by 1 base and J by 5 bases; unmatched bases: 9. The length of the CDR3 is 16 residues. The DNA for the CDR3 is TGTGCCAGCAGCTTAGGTGATAGCGGGGCGGGGGAGACCCAGTACTTC. It translates to CASSLGDSGAGETQYF.

The rearrangement uses TRBV28 and TRBJ1-5, with TRBD1 matching over 10 bases. The CDR3 covers 12 residues. Germline V gene data show CDR1 as MDHEN and CDR2 as SYDVKM. The V segment lost 8 bases and the J segment 6 bases; nucleotides outside the gene matches: 1. For the CDR3, the DNA is TGTGCCAGCCGGACAGGGGGTCAGCCCCAGCATTTT. It codes for CASRTGGQPQHF.

The rearrangement links TRBV30 to TRBJ2-7; 7 bases map to TRBD2. The CDR3 spans 13 residues. The germline CDR1 and CDR2 sequences are GTSNPN and SVGIG (reference sequence). V dropped 1 base and J dropped 4; count of bases not matched to a gene: 4. The CDR3 DNA is TGTGCCTGGAGTGGCCGGGAGGCGTACGAGCAGTACTTC. This codes for CAWSGREAYEQYF.

This clone has a handful of counts. The chain recombines TRBV28 with TRBJ2-1; D is possibly TRBD1 (6 bases). CDR3 length: 14 amino acids. Trimming cost V 6 bases and J 2 bases, with 11 bases left between them. The germline V gene encodes CDR1 MDHEN and CDR2 SYDVKM. The CDR3 DNA follows: TGTGCCAGCAGACGGACAGCGACCTACAATGAGCAGTTCTTC. Protein sequence: CASRRTATYNEQFF.

The V gene is TRBV27, the J gene TRBJ1-3; D is possibly TRBD1 (5 bases). V dropped 2 bases and J dropped 1 base, with 21 bases sitting between them. The V gene's germline CDR1 is MNHEY and CDR2 SMNVEV (reference sequence). The CDR3 extends over 19 amino acids. The CDR3 is CASSLQTAPAFGSGNTIYF. CDR3 DNA: TGTGCCAGCAGTTTACAGACAGCCCCTGCGTTCGGATCTGGAAACACCATATATTTT.

This clone has just one count. For the CDR3, the DNA is TGTGCCAGCAGTGAATGGGGGGACAGCGAAGCTTTCTTT. It codes for CASSEWGDSEAFF. The V and J genes are TRBV6-1 and TRBJ1-1; 7 bases agree with TRBD1. This CDR3 spans 13 amino acids. V was pared by 2 bases and J by 8 bases, with 5 bases of the junction left unmatched. Germline V CDR1 and CDR2: MNHNS, SASEGT.